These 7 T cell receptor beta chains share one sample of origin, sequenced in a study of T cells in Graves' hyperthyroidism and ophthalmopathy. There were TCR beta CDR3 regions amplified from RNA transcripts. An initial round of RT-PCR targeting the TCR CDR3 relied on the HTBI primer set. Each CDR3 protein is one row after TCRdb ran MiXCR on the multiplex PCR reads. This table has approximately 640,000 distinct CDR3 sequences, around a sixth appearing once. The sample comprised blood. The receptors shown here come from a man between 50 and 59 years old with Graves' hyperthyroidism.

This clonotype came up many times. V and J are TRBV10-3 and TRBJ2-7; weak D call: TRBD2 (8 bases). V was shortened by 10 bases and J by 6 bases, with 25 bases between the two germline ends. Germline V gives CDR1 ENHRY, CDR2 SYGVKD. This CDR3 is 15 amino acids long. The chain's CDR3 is CATLIDRAGGGEQYF. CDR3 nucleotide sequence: TGTGCCACCTTGATCGACAGGGCCGGGGGGGGCGAGCAGTACTTC.

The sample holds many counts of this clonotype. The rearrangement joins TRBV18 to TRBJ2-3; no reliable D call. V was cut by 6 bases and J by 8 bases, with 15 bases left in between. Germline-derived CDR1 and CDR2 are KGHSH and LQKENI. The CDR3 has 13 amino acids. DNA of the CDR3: TGTGCCAGCTCTCCAGTAAGTGAGTCTACGCAGTATTTT. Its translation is CASSPVSESTQYF. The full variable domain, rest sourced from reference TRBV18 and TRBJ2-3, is NAGVMQNPRHLVRRRGQEARLRCSPMKGHSHVYWYRQLPEEGLKFMVYLQKENIIDESGMPKERFSAEFPKEGPSILRIQQVVRGDSAAYFCASSPVSESTQYFGPGTRLTVL.

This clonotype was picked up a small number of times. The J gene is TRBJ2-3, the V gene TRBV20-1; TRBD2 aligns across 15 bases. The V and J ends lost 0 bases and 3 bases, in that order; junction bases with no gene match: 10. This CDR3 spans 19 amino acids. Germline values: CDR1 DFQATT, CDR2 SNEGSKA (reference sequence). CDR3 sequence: CSAREPRPGTSGRTDTQYF. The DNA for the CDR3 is TGCAGTGCTAGAGAACCACGGCCCGGGACTAGCGGGAGGACAGATACGCAGTATTTT.

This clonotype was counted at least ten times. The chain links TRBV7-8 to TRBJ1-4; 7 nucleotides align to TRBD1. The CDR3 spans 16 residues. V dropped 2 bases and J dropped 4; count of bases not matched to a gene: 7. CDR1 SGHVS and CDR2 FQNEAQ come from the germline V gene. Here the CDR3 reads CASSLRRQGNNEKLFF. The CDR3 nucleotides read TGTGCCAGCAGCTTACGCCGACAGGGAAATAATGAAAAACTGTTTTTT.

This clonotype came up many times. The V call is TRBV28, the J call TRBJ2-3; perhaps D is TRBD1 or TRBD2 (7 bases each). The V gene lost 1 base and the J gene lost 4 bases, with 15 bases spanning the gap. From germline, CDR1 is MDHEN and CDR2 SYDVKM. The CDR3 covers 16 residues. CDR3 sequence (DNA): TGTGCCAGCAGTTTATTAGGGGGCGCGGGGGCAGATACGCAGTATTTT. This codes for CASSLLGGAGADTQYF.

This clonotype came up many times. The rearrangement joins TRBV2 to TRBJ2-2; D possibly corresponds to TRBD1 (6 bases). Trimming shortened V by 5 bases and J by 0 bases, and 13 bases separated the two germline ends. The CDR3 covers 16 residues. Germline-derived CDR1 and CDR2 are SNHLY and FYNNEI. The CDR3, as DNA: TGTGCCAGCAGTACATACGGGACAACGAACACCGGGGAGCTGTTTTTT. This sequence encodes CASSTYGTTNTGELFF.

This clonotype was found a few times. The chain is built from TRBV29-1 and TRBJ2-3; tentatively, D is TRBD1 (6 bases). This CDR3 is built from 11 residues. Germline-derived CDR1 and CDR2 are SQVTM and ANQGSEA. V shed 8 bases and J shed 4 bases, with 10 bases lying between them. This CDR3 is CSPRTADTQYF. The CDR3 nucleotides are TGCAGCCCTAGGACAGCAGATACGCAGTATTTT.